This TCR beta chain was recovered during a study of CD8+ T cells in alopecia areata. The CDR3 has 14 residues. From germline, CDR1 is SGHVS and CDR2 FQNEAQ. V was clipped by 5 bases and J by 2 bases; unmatched bases: 6. In each case, RNA was isolated and then reverse transcribed into cDNA as the sequencing template. Sequencing was performed with immunoSEQ multiplex PCR; in TCRdb, only in-frame clones are kept and a portion is missing. Seen here are 34,000 or so clones, less than 70% observed once, and the top ten hold about two fifths. Obtained from alopecia areata patients were lesional scalp punch biopsies along with peripheral blood. Study-level points and caveats: Scalp sequencing also captures normal skin's resident alphabeta T cells. Clonality exceeded that of normal scalp in lesional scalp, most notably in alopecia totalis/universalis.

Note on this clone: Its antigen is still unknown.

The chain joins TRBV7-8 to TRBJ2-7; 7 positions agree with TRBD1. The sequencing sample was made of NKG2D-high CD8+ T cells sorted from blood. The origin of this receptor is a human donor with alopecia areata. The CDR3 nucleotides are TGTGCCAGCAGCCCCGGGACAGTGGCCTACGAGCAGTACTTC. Translation gives CASSPGTVAYEQYF.